This T cell receptor (beta chain) was identified during a study of T cell repertoires in cytomegalovirus infection. The study's findings and limits: There were carriers of CMV plus the relevant HLA, and cumulative public TCR beta family frequency identified them.

CDR1 MNHEY and CDR2 SMNVEV come from the germline V gene (reference sequence). The length of the CDR3 is 14 residues. The trim removed 5 bases at V and 4 bases at J, leaving 6 bases unmatched. TCRdb processed the reads anew with MiXCR; each CDR3 protein has one entry. This table has tens of thousands of distinct CDR3 sequences, 24% appearing once. This clonotype showed up just a few times. Its antigen is currently unknown. This sequence joins TRBV27 and TRBJ2-7; 9 positions match TRBD1. This clonotype was sampled from a human donor in good health (CMV status not recorded). Some clones in this sample may be carry-over from other donors' samples. The material sequenced was CD8+ T cells from cultured PBMCs, taken from culture after CMV antigen stimulation. The CDR3 DNA sequence: TGTGCCAGCAGTGTGGACAGGGGAGGTTACGAGCAGTACTTC. It is translated as CASSVDRGGYEQYF.